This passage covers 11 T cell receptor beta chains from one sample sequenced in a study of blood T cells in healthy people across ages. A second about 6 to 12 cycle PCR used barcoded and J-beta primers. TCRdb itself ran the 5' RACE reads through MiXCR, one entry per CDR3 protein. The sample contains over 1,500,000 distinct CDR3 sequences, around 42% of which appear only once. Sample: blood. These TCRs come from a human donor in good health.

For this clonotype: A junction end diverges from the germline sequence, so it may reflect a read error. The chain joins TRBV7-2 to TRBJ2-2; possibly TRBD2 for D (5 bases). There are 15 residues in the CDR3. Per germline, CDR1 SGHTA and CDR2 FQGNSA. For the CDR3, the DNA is TGTGCCAGCAGCCCCCCCGGGCGAGCTACCGGGGAGCTGTTGTTT. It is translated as CASSPPGRATGELLF.

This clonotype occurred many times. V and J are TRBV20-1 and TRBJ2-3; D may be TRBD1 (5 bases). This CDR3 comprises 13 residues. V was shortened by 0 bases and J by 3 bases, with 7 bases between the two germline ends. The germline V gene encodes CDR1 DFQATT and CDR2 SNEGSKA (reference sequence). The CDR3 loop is CSARESGTDTQYF. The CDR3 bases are TGCAGTGCTAGAGAGTCAGGGACAGATACGCAGTATTTT.

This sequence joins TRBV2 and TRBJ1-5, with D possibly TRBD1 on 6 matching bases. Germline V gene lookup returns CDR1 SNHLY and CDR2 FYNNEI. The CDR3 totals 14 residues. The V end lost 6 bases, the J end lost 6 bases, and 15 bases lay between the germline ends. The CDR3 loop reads CASRKGDSFQPQHF. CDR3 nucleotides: TGTGCCAGCAGGAAGGGGGACTCCTTTCAGCCCCAGCATTTT.

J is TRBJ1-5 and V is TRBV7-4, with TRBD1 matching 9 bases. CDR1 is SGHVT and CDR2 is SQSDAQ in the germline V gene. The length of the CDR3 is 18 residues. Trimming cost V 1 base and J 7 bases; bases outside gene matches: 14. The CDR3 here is CASSLGGPGTGSGQPQHF. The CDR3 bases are TGTGCCAGCAGCTTAGGGGGTCCCGGGACAGGGTCCGGGCAGCCCCAGCATTTT.

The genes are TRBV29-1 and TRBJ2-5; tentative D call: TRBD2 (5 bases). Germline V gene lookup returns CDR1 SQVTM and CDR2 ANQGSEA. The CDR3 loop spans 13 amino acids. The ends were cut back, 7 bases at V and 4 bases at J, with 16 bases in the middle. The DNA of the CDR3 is TGCAGCGCCGGACCGGGGTATGGAGAGACCCAGTACTTC. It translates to CSAGPGYGETQYF.

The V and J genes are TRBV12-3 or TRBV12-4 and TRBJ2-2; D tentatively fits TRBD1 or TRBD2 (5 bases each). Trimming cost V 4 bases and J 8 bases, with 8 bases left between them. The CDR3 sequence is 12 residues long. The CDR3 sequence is CASSWGPGELFF. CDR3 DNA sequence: TGTGCCAGCAGTTGGGGACCGGGGGAGCTGTTTTTT.

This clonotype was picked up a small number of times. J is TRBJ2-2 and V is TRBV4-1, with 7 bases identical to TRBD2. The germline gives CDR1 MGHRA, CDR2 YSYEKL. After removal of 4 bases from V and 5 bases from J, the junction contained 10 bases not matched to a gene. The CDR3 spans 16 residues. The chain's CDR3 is CASSREGQGRTGELFF. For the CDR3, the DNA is TGCGCCAGCAGCCGGGAGGGGCAGGGTCGGACCGGGGAGCTGTTTTTT.

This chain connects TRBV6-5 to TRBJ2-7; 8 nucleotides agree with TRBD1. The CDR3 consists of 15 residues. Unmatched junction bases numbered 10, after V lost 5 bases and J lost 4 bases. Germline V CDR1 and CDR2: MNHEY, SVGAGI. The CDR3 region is CASSQHQDRAYEQYF. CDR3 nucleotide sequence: TGTGCCAGCAGTCAACATCAGGACAGGGCGTACGAGCAGTACTTC.

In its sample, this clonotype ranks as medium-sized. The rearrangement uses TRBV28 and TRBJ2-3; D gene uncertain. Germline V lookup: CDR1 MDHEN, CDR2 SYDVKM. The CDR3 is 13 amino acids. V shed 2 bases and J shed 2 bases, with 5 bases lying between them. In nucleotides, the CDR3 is TGTGCCAGCAGTTTACCCGCCACAGATACGCAGTATTTT. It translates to CASSLPATDTQYF.

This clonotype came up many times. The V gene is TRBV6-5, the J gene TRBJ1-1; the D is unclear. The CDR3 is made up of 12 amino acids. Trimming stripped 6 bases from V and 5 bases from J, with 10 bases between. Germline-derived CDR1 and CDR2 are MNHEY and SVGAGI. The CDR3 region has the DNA TGTGCCAGCAGCCCCCTCGGGACTGAAGCTTTCTTT. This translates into CASSPLGTEAFF.

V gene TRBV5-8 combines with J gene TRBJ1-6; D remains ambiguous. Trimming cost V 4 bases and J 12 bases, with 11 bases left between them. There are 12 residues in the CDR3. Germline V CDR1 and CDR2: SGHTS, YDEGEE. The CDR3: CASSPIRQPLHF. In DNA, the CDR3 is TGTGCCAGCAGCCCAATCAGGCAACCCCTCCACTTT. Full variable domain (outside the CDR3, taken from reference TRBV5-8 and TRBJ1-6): EAGVTQSPTHLIKTRGQQATLRCSPISGHTSVYWYQQALGLGLQFLLWYDEGEERNRGNFPPRFSGRQFPNYSSELNVNALELEDSALYLCASSPIRQPLHFGNGTRLTVT.